The clone carrying this T cell receptor (beta chain) was picked up many times. Its target is unknown. The record originates from a study of CD8 T cells in ankylosing spondylitis. Study-level results: According to the report, clones linked to the disease were significantly enriched in matched synovial fluid samples taken from ankylosing spondylitis patients. Blood of patients with ankylosing spondylitis appeared to be characterized by a TCR beta motif of several highly homologous variants.

Each TCR beta library was made by quantitative 5'-RACE that incorporated molecular barcodes. TCRdb re-analysed the 5' RACE reads in MiXCR, keeping a single row per CDR3 protein. The table records some 840,000 distinct CDR3 sequences, 12% of them present only once. Germline loops: CDR1 LGHNA, CDR2 YSLEER. The J segment lost 10 bases and the V segment lost 5 bases, leaving 6 bases of the junction unmatched. The CDR3 has 14 residues. The clonotype comes from a male donor with ankylosing spondylitis. The sequencing input was blood, either unsorted or a sorted T cell fraction (not recorded which). The gene calls are TRBV4-3 and TRBJ1-6; TRBD1 matches at 9 bases. The DNA for the CDR3 is TGCGCCAGCAGCTACCGGGACAGGGAGTCACCCCTCCACTTT. Amino acid sequence: CASSYRDRESPLHF.